This T cell receptor beta chain comes out of a study of blood T cell repertoires in COVID-19. The assay was immunoSEQ multiplex PCR, and TCRdb's table has in-frame clones only and misses some. The sample has about 220,000 clones; around 90% are singletons. Each participant's cohort was designated according to participant-reported clinical history. CDR3 length: 10 residues. Input material: PBMCs or T cells enriched from blood (not recorded which). The sequence was collected from a young man who had been exposed to COVID-19. The chain has TRBV21-1 and TRBJ1-6. TRBV21-1 is annotated as a pseudogene. The CDR3 DNA reads as TGTGCCACTATAAATTCACCCCTCCACTTT. It specifies CATINSPLHF.